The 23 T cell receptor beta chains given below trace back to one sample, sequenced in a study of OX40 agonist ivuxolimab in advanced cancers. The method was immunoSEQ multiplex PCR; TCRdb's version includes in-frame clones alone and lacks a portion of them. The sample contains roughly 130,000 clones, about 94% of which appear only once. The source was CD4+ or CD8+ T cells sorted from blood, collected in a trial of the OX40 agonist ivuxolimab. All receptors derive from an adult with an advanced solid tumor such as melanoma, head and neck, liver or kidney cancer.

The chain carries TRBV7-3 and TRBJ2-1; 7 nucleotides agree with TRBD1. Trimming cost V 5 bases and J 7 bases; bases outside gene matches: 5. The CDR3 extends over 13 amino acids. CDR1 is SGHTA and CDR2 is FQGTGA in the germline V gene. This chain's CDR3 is CASSMKTGNEQFF. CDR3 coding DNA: TGTGCCAGCAGCATGAAGACAGGGAATGAGCAGTTCTTC.

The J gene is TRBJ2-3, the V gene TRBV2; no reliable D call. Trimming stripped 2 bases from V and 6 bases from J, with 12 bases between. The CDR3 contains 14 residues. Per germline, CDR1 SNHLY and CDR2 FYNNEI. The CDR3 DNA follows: TGTGCCAGCAGTGAATCCCGTCTCGCCGATACGCAGTATTTT. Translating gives CASSESRLADTQYF.

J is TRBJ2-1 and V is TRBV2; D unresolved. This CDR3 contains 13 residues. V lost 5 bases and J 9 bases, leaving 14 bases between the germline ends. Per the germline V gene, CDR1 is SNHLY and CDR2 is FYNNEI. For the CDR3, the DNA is TGTGCCAGCAGTCGCAGCGAGGTGCTTGAGCAGTTCTTC. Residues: CASSRSEVLEQFF.

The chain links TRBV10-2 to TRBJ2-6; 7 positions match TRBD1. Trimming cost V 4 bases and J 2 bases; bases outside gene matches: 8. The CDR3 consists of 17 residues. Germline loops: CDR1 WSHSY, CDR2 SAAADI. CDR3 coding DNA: TGCGCCAGCAGTGGTTCTGACAGGGCCACTGGGGCCAACGTCCTGACTTTC. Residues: CASSGSDRATGANVLTF.

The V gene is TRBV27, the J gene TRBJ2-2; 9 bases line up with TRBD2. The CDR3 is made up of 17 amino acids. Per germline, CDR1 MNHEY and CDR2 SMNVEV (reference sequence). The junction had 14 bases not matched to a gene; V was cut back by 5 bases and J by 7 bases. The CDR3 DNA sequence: TGTGCCAGCAGTCCCCGACAGACGGGACTAGCCAGCGGGGAGCTGTTTTTT. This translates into CASSPRQTGLASGELFF.

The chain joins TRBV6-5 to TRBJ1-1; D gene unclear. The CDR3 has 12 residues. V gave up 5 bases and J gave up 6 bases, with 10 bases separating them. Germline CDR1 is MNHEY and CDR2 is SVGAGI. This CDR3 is CASSTVGAEAFF. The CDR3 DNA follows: TGTGCCAGCAGTACAGTAGGTGCTGAAGCTTTCTTT.

CDR3 nucleotides: TGTGCCAGCATTAAGGAGGGTTTCAATGAGCAGTTCTTC. Encoded protein: CASIKEGFNEQFF. J is TRBJ2-1 and V is TRBV5-6; a possible D gene is TRBD2 (6 bases). Trimming took 6 bases from V and 6 from J, leaving 13 bases between them. The CDR3 has 13 residues. The germline gives CDR1 SGHDT, CDR2 YYEEEE.

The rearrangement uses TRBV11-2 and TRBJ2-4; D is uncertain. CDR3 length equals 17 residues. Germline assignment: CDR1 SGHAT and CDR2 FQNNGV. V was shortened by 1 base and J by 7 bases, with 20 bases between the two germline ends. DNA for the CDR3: TGTGCCAGCAGCTTAGGTCTAGGCTTAACCCTTAGCAACATTCAGTACTTC. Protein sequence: CASSLGLGLTLSNIQYF.

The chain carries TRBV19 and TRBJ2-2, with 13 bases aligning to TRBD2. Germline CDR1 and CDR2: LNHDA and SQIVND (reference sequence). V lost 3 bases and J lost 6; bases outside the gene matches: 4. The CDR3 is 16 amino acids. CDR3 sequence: CASSILTSGGAGELFF. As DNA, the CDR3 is TGTGCCAGTAGTATCCTCACTAGCGGGGGGGCCGGGGAGCTGTTTTTT.

CDR3 nucleotide sequence: TGTGCCAGCGGGGAAACTAGCGGAACCTACAATGAGCAGTTCTTC. Translated: CASGETSGTYNEQFF. V is TRBV6-5 and J is TRBJ2-7, with TRBD2 matching 8 bases. The J call may be incorrect, as the DNA end agrees better with TRBJ2-1. CDR3 length: 15 amino acids. CDR1 is MNHEY and CDR2 is SVGAGI in the germline V gene.

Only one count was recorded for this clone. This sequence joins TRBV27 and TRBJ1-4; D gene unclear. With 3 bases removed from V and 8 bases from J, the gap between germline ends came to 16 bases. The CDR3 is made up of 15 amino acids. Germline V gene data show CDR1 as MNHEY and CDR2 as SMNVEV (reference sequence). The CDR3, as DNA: TGTGCCAGCAGTTTTTACGGGGATATAGGGGAAAAACTGTTTTTT. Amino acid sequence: CASSFYGDIGEKLFF.

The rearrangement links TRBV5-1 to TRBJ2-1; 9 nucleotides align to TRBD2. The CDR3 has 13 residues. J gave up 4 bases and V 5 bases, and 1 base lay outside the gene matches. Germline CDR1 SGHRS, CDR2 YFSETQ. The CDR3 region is CASRAGGYNEQFF. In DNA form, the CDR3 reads TGCGCCAGCAGAGCGGGGGGTTACAATGAGCAGTTCTTC.

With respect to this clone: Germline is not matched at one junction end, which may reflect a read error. CDR3 residues: CASSWDRVSEEYF. In DNA form, the CDR3 reads TGTGCCAGCAGTTGGGACAGGGTCTCCGAGGAGTACTTC. The chain joins TRBV5-6 to TRBJ2-7; 9 positions match TRBD1. Germline V gene sequence: CDR1 SGHDT, CDR2 YYEEEE. CDR3 length equals 13 residues.

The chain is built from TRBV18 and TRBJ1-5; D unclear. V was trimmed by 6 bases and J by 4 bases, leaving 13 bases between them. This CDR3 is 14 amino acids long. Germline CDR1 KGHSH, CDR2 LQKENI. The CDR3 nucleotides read TGTGCCAGCTCCCCGGCAGAGAGGAATCAGCCCCAGCATTTT. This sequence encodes CASSPAERNQPQHF.

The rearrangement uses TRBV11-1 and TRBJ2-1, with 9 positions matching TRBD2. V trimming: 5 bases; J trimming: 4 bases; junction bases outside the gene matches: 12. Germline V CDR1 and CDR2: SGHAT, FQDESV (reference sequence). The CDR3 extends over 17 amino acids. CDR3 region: CASSNLAAGGYYNEQFF. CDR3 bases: TGTGCCAGCAGCAACCTTGCCGCGGGGGGGTATTACAATGAGCAGTTCTTC.

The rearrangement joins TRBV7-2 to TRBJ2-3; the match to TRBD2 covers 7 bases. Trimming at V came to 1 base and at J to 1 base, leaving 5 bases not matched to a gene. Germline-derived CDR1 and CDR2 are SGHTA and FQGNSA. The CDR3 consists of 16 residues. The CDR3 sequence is CASSLGGLAGTDTQYF. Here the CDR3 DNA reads TGTGCCAGCAGCTTAGGGGGCCTAGCGGGCACAGATACGCAGTATTTT.

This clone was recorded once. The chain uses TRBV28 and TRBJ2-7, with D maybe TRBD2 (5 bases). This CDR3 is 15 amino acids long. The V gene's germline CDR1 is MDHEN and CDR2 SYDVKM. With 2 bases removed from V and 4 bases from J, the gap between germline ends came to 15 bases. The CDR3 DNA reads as TGTGCCAGCAGTTTAGGATCGACGGGAAGGTACGAGCAGTACTTC. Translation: CASSLGSTGRYEQYF.

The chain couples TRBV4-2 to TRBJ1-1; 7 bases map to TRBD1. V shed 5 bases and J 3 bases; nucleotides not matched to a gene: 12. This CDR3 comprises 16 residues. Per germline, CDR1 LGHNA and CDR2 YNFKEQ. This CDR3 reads CASSYPGTDSYTEAFF. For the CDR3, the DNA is TGTGCCAGCAGCTATCCCGGGACAGATTCGTACACTGAAGCTTTCTTT.

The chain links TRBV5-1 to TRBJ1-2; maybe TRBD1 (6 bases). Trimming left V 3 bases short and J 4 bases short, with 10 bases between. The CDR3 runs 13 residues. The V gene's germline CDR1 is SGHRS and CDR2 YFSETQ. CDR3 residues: CASSSDRFYGYTF. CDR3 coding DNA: TGCGCCAGCAGCTCTGACAGGTTCTATGGCTACACCTTC.

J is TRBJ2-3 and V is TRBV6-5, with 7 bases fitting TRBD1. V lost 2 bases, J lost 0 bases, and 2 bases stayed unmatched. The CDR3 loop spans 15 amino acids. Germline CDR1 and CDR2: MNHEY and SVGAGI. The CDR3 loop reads CASSYDRVSTDTQYF. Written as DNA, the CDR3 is TGTGCCAGCAGTTACGACAGGGTGAGCACAGATACGCAGTATTTT.

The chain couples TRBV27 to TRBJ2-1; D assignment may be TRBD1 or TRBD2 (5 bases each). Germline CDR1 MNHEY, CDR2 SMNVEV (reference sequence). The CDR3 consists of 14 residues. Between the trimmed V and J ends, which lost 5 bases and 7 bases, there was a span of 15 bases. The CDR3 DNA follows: TGTGCCAGCAGTATCACCGGGACCACGAATGAGCAGTTCTTC. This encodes CASSITGTTNEQFF.

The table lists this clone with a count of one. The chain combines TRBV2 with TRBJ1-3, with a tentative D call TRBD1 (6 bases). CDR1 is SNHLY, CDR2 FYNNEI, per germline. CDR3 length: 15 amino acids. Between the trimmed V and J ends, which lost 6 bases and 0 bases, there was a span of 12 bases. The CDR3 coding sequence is TGTGCCAGCAGGAGGGGGGACAACTCTGGAAACACCATATATTTT. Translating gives CASRRGDNSGNTIYF.

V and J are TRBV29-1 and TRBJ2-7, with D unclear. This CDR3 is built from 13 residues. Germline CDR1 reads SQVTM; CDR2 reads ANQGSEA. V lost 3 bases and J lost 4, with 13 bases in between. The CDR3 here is CSVEAEPPYEQYF. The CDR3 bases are TGCAGCGTTGAGGCGGAACCCCCTTACGAGCAGTACTTC.